The 17 T cell receptor beta chains below all came from one sample that was sequenced in a study of regulatory T cells in long-lasting Graves disease. Relying on iRepertoire HTBI primers and Arm-PCR of CDR3 regions, the team built TCR beta libraries. Using its own MiXCR run on the multiplex PCR reads, TCRdb lists one record per CDR3 protein. The table lists fewer than 650,000 distinct CDR3 sequences, about 16% of them singletons. Sample time point: newly diagnosed GD, antithyroid drugs for less than 3 months. Researchers made the TCR library from RNA that was extracted from PBMCs. These data were likewise used in another study, on T cells in Graves' hyperthyroidism and ophthalmopathy.

Sequenced here: peripheral blood mononuclear cells (PBMCs), sampled at new diagnosis, from a patient treated with antithyroid drugs. These receptors were taken from a man younger than 35 with Graves disease.

This clonotype was seen ten or more times. The V call is TRBV28, the J call TRBJ2-6; D gene unclear. This CDR3 contains 16 residues. The V end was cut by 6 bases, the J end by 6 bases, with 18 bases between. CDR1 is MDHEN and CDR2 is SYDVKM in the germline V gene. The CDR3 bases are TGTGCCAGCAGCCCACGGGCTTTGTCTTCGGCCAACGTCCTGACTTTC. This sequence encodes CASSPRALSSANVLTF.

This clonotype has only a few counts. The chain carries TRBV5-1 and TRBJ2-7; D is perhaps TRBD2 (6 bases). Trimming shortened V by 5 bases and J by 0 bases, and 21 bases separated the two germline ends. Germline V gene lookup returns CDR1 SGHRS and CDR2 YFSETQ. This CDR3 comprises 17 residues. CDR3 amino acids: CASRHYPPGDSSYEQYF. CDR3 nucleotides: TGCGCCAGCAGGCACTACCCGCCGGGGGATTCCTCCTACGAGCAGTACTTC. Supplemented by reference TRBV5-1 and TRBJ2-7, the full variable domain reads KAGVTQTPRYLIKTRGQQVTLSCSPISGHRSVSWYQQTPGQGLQFLFEYFSETQRNKGNFPGRFSGRQFSNSRSEMNVSTLELGDSALYLCASRHYPPGDSSYEQYFGPGTRLTVT.

The chain combines TRBV4-1 with TRBJ1-1, with 7 bases identical to TRBD1. The CDR3 length is 15 residues. The junction had 7 bases not matched to a gene; V was cut back by 5 bases and J by 1 base. Germline V gene data show CDR1 as MGHRA and CDR2 as YSYEKL. The CDR3 here is CASSNWDRPNTEAFF. The CDR3 coding sequence is TGCGCCAGCAGCAATTGGGACAGACCGAACACTGAAGCTTTCTTT.

This clonotype showed up many times. CDR3 region: CASSRRADSGLTEAFF. For the CDR3, the DNA is TGCGCCAGCAGCCGAAGAGCGGACAGCGGGCTCACTGAAGCTTTCTTT. The chain couples TRBV4-1 to TRBJ1-1; the D gene is possibly TRBD1 (6 bases). This CDR3 is built from 16 residues. In germline, CDR1 is MGHRA, CDR2 YSYEKL. Trimming removed 4 bases from V and 4 bases from J, with 19 bases in between.

This clonotype was seen many times. The chain couples TRBV5-1 to TRBJ2-7; D uncertain. The CDR3 sequence is 12 residues long. The V end lost 2 bases, the J end lost 5 bases, and 8 bases lay between the germline ends. Per the germline V gene, CDR1 is SGHRS and CDR2 is YFSETQ. This chain's CDR3 is CASSLQPHEQYF. The CDR3 coding sequence is TGCGCCAGCAGCTTACAGCCCCACGAGCAGTACTTC. Filled out from reference TRBV5-1 and TRBJ2-7, the complete variable domain reads KAGVTQTPRYLIKTRGQQVTLSCSPISGHRSVSWYQQTPGQGLQFLFEYFSETQRNKGNFPGRFSGRQFSNSRSEMNVSTLELGDSALYLCASSLQPHEQYFGPGTRLTVT.

This clonotype was found many times. The V and J genes are TRBV3-1 and TRBJ1-1; D is possibly TRBD1 (5 bases). CDR3 length equals 14 residues. Germline assignment: CDR1 LGHDT and CDR2 YNNKEL (reference sequence). Trimming took off 1 base at V and 1 base at J, with 7 bases between the two ends. The CDR3 is CASSQVQANTEAFF. DNA of the CDR3: TGTGCCAGCAGCCAAGTACAGGCGAACACTGAAGCTTTCTTT.

This clonotype was counted many times. DNA of the CDR3: TGCAGTGCTACTGGTGGGGCTGGAAACACCATATATTTT. It codes for CSATGGAGNTIYF. The gene calls are TRBV20-1 and TRBJ1-3; the D is unclear. This CDR3 is built from 13 residues. Per the germline V gene, CDR1 is DFQATT and CDR2 is SNEGSKA (reference sequence). Between the trimmed V and J ends, which lost 4 bases and 2 bases, there was a span of 9 bases.

This clonotype was counted at least ten times. The V and J genes are TRBV30 and TRBJ1-4; D remains ambiguous. Germline CDR1 is GTSNPN and CDR2 is SVGIG (reference sequence). The CDR3 totals 14 residues. Trimming removed 0 bases at V and 8 bases at J, with 13 bases between. CDR3: CAWSVHGGREKLFF. In DNA, the CDR3 is TGTGCCTGGAGTGTACATGGCGGACGGGAAAAACTGTTTTTT.

This clonotype has ten or more counts. This CDR3 is CASSLRLGLAWREQYF. DNA of the CDR3: TGTGCCAGCAGTTTAAGGCTCGGACTAGCATGGCGCGAGCAGTACTTC. The chain has TRBV28 and TRBJ2-7, with TRBD2 matching 8 bases. The CDR3 is 16 residues long. The V and J ends lost 2 bases and 6 bases, in that order; junction bases with no gene match: 12. CDR1 and CDR2 (germline): MDHEN, SYDVKM.

This clonotype was seen at least ten times. The chain combines TRBV20-1 with TRBJ2-1, with TRBD1 as a possible D gene (5 bases). The germline V and J ends were trimmed by 0 bases and 5 bases, with 14 bases remaining between them. Per the germline V gene, CDR1 is DFQATT and CDR2 is SNEGSKA (reference sequence). The CDR3 runs to 15 residues. CDR3 region: CSARDGSRQHNEQFF. The CDR3 DNA follows: TGCAGTGCTAGAGATGGATCCCGACAGCACAATGAGCAGTTCTTC.

This clonotype came up a few times. The CDR3 bases are TGTGCCAGCAGCTTAGGGGCCGGGCACACCGGGGAGCTGTTTTTT. Its translation: CASSLGAGHTGELFF. The chain combines TRBV11-2 with TRBJ2-2; D is undetermined. This CDR3 is built from 15 residues. CDR1 and CDR2 (germline): SGHAT, FQNNGV. Deletions cut 1 base from V and 3 bases from J, with 9 bases between.

This clonotype came up many times. As DNA, the CDR3 is TGTGCCAGCAGTTTATCTACAGGGGCCACTGAAGCTTTCTTT. Protein: CASSLSTGATEAFF. The genes are TRBV27 and TRBJ1-1; 7 bases are a match to TRBD1. The CDR3 sequence is 14 residues long. J gave up 4 bases and V 0 bases, and 2 bases lay outside the gene matches. The germline V gene has CDR1 MNHEY and CDR2 SMNVEV (reference sequence).

The gene calls are TRBV4-1 and TRBJ1-3; the match to TRBD1 covers 8 bases. Germline V gene data show CDR1 as MGHRA and CDR2 as YSYEKL. The CDR3 has 16 residues. The V gene end was trimmed by 1 base and the J gene end by 2 bases; junction bases not matched to a gene: 4. Here the CDR3 DNA reads TGCGCCAGCAGCCAAGTCCAGGGGGCGCCTGGAAACACCATATATTTT. Translated: CASSQVQGAPGNTIYF.

This clonotype appeared a few times. The V gene is TRBV12-3 or TRBV12-4, the J gene TRBJ2-4; D is possibly TRBD2 (7 bases). V dropped 3 bases and J dropped 3 bases, with 15 bases sitting between them. This CDR3 region has 16 residues. For the CDR3, the DNA is TGTGCCAGCAGTTTGTTGGAGGGGGGGGGCAAAAACATTCAGTACTTC. Translating it yields CASSLLEGGGKNIQYF.

This clonotype was seen ten or more times. This chain links TRBV6-1 with TRBJ1-1, with 9 bases fitting TRBD1. In germline, CDR1 is MNHNS, CDR2 SASEGT. V gave up 4 bases and J gave up 0 bases; unmatched junction bases: 3. CDR3 length: 15 amino acids. Here the CDR3 reads CASSGGQGMNTEAFF. The CDR3 DNA is TGTGCCAGCAGTGGGGGACAGGGAATGAACACTGAAGCTTTCTTT.

This clonotype came up a few times. The germline gene is not matched at one end of the junction; a read error may be the cause. The J gene is TRBJ1-1, the V gene TRBV7-9; D ambiguous. CDR1 and CDR2 from the germline V gene are SEHNR and FQNEAQ (reference sequence). The CDR3 contains 13 residues. CDR3 residues: CAGSLDSRRLAFF. For the CDR3, the DNA is TGTGCCGGCAGCTTGGATTCGAGGCGTCTCGCTTTCTTT.

The chain carries TRBV14 and TRBJ1-1, with 7 bases matching TRBD1. The CDR3 contains 16 residues. V shed 6 bases and J 0 bases; nucleotides not matched to a gene: 10. Germline values: CDR1 SGHDN, CDR2 FVKESK. In nucleotides, the CDR3 is TGTGCCAGCAGTCGACCGGGACAGTCCATGAACACTGAAGCTTTCTTT. It is translated as CASSRPGQSMNTEAFF.